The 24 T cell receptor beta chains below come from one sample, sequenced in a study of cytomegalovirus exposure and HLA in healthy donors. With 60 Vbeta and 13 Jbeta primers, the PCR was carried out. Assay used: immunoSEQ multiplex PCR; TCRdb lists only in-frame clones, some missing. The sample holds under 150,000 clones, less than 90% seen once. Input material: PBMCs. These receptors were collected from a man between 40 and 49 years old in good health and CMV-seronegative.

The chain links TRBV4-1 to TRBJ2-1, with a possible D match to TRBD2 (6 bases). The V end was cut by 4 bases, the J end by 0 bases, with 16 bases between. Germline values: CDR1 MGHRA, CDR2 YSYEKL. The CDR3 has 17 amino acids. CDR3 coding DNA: TGCGCCAGCAGCCCCTTTAGCGTCGGGAGCTCCTACAATGAGCAGTTCTTC. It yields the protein CASSPFSVGSSYNEQFF.

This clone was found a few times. The CDR3 protein is CASSLWSGGSYEQYF. CDR3 coding DNA: TGCGCCAGCAGCTTGTGGTCGGGAGGGTCCTACGAGCAGTACTTC. The chain uses TRBV5-1 and TRBJ2-7, with 8 bases matching TRBD2. The germline V gene encodes CDR1 SGHRS and CDR2 YFSETQ. V shed 1 base and J 1 base; nucleotides not matched to a gene: 4. The CDR3 sequence is 15 residues long.

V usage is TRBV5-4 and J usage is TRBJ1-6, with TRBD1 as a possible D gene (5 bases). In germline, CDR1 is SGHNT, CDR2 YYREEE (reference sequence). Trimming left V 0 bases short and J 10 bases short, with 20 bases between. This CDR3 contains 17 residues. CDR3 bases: TGTGCCAGCAGCTTGGATCCTGCGGGGGAACGAAGATCACCCCTCCACTTT. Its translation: CASSLDPAGERRSPLHF.

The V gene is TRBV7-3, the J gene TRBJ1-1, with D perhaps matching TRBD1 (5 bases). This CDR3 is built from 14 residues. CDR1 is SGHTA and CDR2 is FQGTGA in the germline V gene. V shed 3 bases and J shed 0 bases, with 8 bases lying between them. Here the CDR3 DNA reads TGTGCCAGCAGCTTGGGGCCAGTGAACACTGAAGCTTTCTTT. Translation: CASSLGPVNTEAFF. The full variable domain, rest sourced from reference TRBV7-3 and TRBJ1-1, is GAGVSQTPSNKVTEKGKYVELRCDPISGHTALYWYRQSLGQGPEFLIYFQGTGAADDSGLPNDRFFAVRPEGSVSTLKIQRTERGDSAVYLCASSLGPVNTEAFFGQGTRLTVV.

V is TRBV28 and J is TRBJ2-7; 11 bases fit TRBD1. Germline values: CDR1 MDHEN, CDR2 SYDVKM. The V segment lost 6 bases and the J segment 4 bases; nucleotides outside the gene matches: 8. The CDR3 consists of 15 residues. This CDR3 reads CASSPWTGGGYEQYF. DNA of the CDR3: TGTGCCAGCAGCCCCTGGACAGGGGGCGGTTACGAGCAGTACTTC.

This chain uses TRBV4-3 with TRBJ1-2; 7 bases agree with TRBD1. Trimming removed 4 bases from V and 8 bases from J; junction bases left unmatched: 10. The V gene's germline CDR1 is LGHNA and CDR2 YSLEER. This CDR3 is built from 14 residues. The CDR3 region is CASSRSEGAIGYTF. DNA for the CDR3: TGCGCCAGCAGCCGGAGCGAGGGGGCGATCGGCTACACCTTC.

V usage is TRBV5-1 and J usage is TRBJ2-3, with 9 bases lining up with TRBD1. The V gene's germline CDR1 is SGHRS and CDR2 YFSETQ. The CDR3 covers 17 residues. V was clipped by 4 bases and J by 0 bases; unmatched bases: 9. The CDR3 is CASSAGQGLTSTDTQYF. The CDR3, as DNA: TGCGCCAGCAGCGCAGGACAGGGGCTAACTAGCACAGATACGCAGTATTTT.

CDR3 residues: CASSSGRILGQGLDEQFF. In nucleotides, the CDR3 is TGTGCCAGCAGCTCGGGTCGGATTCTGGGACAGGGGCTAGATGAGCAGTTCTTC. The V and J genes are TRBV11-3 and TRBJ2-1; 10 bases agree with TRBD1. Losses at the gene ends were 4 bases for V and 8 bases for J; bases not matched to a gene: 17. Germline-derived CDR1 and CDR2 are SGHNT and YENEEA. The CDR3 consists of 18 residues.

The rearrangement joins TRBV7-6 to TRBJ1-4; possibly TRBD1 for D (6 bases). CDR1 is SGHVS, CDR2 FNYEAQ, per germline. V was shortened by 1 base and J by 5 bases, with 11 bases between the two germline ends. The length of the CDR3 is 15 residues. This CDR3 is CASSLEPGVNEKLFF. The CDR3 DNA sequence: TGTGCCAGCAGCTTAGAACCAGGGGTAAATGAAAAACTGTTTTTT. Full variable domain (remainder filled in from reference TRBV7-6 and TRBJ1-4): GAGVSQSPRYKVTKRGQDVALRCDPISGHVSLYWYRQALGQGPEFLTYFNYEAQQDKSGLPNDRFSAERPEGSISTLTIQRTEQRDSAMYRCASSLEPGVNEKLFFGSGTQLSVL.

The CDR3 loop is CASSLSGGLYNEQFF. CDR3 nucleotide sequence: TGTGCCAGCAGCTTATCCGGGGGGCTCTACAATGAGCAGTTCTTC. The rearrangement uses TRBV7-2 and TRBJ2-1, with D perhaps TRBD2 (7 bases). CDR1 SGHTA and CDR2 FQGNSA come from the germline V gene. The CDR3 is made up of 15 amino acids. The germline V and J ends were trimmed by 2 bases and 3 bases, with 11 bases remaining between them.

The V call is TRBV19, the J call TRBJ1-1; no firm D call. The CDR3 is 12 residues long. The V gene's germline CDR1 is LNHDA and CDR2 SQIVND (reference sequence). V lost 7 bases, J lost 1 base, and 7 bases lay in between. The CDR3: CASTDRNTEAFF. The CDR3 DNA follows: TGTGCCAGTACCGATAGGAACACTGAAGCTTTCTTT.

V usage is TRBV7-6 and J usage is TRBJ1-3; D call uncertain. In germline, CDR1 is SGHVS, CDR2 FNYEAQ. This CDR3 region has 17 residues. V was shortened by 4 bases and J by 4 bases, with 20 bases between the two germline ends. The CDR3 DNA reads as TGTGCCAGCAGCTCCCTAGGTGCCCAGACGGGGGGAAACACCATATATTTT. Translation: CASSSLGAQTGGNTIYF.

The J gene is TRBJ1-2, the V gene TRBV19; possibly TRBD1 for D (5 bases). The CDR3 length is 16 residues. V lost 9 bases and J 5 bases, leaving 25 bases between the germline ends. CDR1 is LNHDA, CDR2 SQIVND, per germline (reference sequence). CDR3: CASSDGAAQLRYGYTF. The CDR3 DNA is TGTGCCAGCTCCGATGGGGCGGCTCAACTCCGGTATGGCTACACCTTC.

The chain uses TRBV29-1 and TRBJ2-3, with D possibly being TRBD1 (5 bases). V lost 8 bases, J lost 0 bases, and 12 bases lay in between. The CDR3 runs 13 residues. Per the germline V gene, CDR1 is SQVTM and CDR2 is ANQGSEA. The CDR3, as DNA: TGCAGCATACAGGAATTTAGCACAGATACGCAGTATTTT. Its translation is CSIQEFSTDTQYF.

The CDR3 region has the DNA TGTGCCCTTAGACAGGAGGCTAGCACAGATACGCAGTATTTT. The encoded protein is CALRQEASTDTQYF. The chain recombines TRBV10-3 with TRBJ2-3; D is perhaps TRBD1 (6 bases). Germline assignment: CDR1 ENHRY and CDR2 SYGVKD. The CDR3 sequence is 14 residues long. Deletions cut 11 bases from V and 0 bases from J, with 15 bases between.

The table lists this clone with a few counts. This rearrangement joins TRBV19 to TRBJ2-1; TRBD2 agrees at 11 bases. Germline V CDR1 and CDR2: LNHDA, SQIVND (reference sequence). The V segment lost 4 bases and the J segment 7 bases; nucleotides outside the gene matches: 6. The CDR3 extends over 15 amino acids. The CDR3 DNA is TGTGCCAGTAGTACCTTCGGGACTAGCGGTAATGAGCAGTTCTTC. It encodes CASSTFGTSGNEQFF.

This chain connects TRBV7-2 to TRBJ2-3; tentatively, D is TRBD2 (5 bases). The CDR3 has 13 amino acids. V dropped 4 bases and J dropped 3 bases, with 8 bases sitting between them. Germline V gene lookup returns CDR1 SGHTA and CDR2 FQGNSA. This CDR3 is CASSSDWTDTQYF. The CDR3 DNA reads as TGTGCCAGCAGCTCGGACTGGACAGATACGCAGTATTTT. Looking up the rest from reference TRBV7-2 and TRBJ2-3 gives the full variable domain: GAGVSQSPSNKVTEKGKDVELRCDPISGHTALYWYRQSLGQGLEFLIYFQGNSAPDKSGLPSDRFSAERTGGSVSTLTIQRTQQEDSAVYLCASSSDWTDTQYFGPGTRLTVL.

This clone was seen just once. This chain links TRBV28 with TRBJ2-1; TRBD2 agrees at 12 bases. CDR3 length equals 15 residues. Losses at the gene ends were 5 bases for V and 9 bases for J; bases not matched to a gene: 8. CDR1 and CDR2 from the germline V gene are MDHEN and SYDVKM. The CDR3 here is CASSHASGGEFEQFF. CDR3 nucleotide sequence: TGTGCCAGCAGTCATGCTAGCGGGGGGGAGTTTGAGCAGTTCTTC.

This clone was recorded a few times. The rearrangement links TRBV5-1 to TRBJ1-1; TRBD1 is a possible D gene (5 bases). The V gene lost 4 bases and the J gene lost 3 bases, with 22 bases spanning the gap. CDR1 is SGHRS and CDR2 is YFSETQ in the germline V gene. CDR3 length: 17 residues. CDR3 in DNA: TGCGCCAGCAGCCCTCGCGCCGGGGGGGGGACGGACACTGAAGCTTTCTTT. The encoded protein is CASSPRAGGGTDTEAFF.

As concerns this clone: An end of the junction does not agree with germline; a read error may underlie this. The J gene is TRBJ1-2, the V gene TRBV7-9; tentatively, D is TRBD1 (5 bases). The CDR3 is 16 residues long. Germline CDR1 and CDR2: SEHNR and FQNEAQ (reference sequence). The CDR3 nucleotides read TGTTCCAGCAGCTTAGTTGCCGGGGGGTCTGTGAATGGCTACACCTTC. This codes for CSSSLVAGGSVNGYTF. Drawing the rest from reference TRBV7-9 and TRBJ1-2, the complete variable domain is DTGVSQNPRHKITKRGQNVTFRCDPISEHNRLYWYRQTLGQGPEFLTYFQNEAQLEKSRLLSDRFSAERPKGSFSTLEIQRTEQGDSAMYLCSSSLVAGGSVNGYTFGSGTRLTVV.

The CDR3 region is CAWSGTVAGELFF. CDR3 sequence (DNA): TGTGCCTGGAGTGGAACAGTGGCCGGGGAGCTGTTTTTT. The gene calls are TRBV30 and TRBJ2-2, with D uncertain. V lost 1 base and J 6 bases, leaving 9 bases between the germline ends. Germline V lookup: CDR1 GTSNPN, CDR2 SVGIG (reference sequence). The CDR3 is 13 residues long.

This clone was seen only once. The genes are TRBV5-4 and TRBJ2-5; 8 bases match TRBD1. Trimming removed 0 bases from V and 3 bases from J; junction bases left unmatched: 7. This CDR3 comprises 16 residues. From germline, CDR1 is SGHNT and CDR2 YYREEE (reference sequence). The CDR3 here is CASSLGTTDREETQYF. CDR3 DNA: TGTGCCAGCAGCTTGGGAACGACGGACAGGGAAGAGACCCAGTACTTC. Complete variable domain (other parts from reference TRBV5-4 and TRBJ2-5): ETGVTQSPTHLIKTRGQQVTLRCSSQSGHNTVSWYQQALGQGPQFIFQYYREEENGRGNFPPRFSGLQFPNYSSELNVNALELDDSALYLCASSLGTTDREETQYFGPGTRLLVL.

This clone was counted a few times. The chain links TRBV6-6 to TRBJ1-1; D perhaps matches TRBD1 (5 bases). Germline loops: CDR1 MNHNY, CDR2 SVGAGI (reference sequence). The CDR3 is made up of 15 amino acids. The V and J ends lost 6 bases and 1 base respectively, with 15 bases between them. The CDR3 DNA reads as TGTGCCAGCAGCGCTGGAGGGGCAGGGAACACTGAAGCTTTCTTT. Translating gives CASSAGGAGNTEAFF.

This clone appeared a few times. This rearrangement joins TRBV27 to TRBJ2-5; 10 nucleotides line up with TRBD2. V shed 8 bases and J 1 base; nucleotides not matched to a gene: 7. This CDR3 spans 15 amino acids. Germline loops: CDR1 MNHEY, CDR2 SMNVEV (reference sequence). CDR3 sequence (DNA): TGTGCCAGCCAAGATCGACTAGCGGGCCAAGAGACCCAGTACTTC. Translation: CASQDRLAGQETQYF.